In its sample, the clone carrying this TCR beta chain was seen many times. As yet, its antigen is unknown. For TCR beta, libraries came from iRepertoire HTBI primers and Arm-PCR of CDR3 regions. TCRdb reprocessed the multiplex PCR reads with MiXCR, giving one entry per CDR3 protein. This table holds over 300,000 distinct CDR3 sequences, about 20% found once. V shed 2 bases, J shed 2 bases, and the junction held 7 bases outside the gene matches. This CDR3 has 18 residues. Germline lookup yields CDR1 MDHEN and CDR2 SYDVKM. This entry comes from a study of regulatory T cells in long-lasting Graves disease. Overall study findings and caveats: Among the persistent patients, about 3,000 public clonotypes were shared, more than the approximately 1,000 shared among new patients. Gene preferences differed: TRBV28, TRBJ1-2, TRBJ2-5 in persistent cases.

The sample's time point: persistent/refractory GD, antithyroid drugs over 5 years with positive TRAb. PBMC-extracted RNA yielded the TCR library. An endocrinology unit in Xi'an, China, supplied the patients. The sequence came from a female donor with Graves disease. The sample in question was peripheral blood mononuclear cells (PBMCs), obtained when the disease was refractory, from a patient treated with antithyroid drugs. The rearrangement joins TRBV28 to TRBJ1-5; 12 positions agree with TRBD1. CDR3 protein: CASSLGDRGRDRNQPQHF. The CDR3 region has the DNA TGTGCCAGCAGTTTAGGGGACAGGGGGCGCGACCGCAATCAGCCCCAGCATTTT.